The rows below give T cell receptor beta chains drawn from one sample of a study of T cells after somatic rescue of genetic block. Produced via immunoSEQ multiplex PCR; TCRdb's table is partial and in-frame only. The sample yields 95,000 to 120,000 clones, about 90% seen once. Sequenced sample: peripheral blood mononuclear cells (PBMCs). Every receptor here comes from a woman aged 18-29 years. The CDR3 runs from the conserved cysteine through the conserved F or W. D genes are given only for firm matches. The size entry is marked missing in some rows and otherwise reads once, few, many or a size class.

>TRBV6-5|.|.|TRBJ1-2
TGTGCCAGCAGTTTGGATAGTGGGGGCTATGGCTACACCTTC
CASSLDSGGYGYTF
>TRBV19|.|few|TRBJ1-2
TGTGCCAGTAGTCCTGGGGTCTATGGCTACACCTTC
CASSPGVYGYTF
>TRBV10-3|TRBD2|.|TRBJ2-1
TGTGCCATCAGCGCCCACGGGGGGAATCCCCTTGAGCAGTTCTTC
CAISAHGGNPLEQFF
>TRBV6-1|TRBD1|.|TRBJ2-7
TGTGCCAGCAGTGAAGGGGAGACAGGGGGGGAGTACTTC
CASSEGETGGEYF
>TRBV5-1|.|once|TRBJ1-2
TGCGCCAGCAGCCCCAGGGAAGGTGATAACTATGGCTACACCTTC
CASSPREGDNYGYTF
>TRBV5-5|TRBD1|.|TRBJ1-2
TGTGCCAGCAGCTTGGTAGGCTCGGACAGGGGCTCGAGGGGCTACACCTTC
CASSLVGSDRGSRGYTF
>TRBV30|.|.|TRBJ1-5
TGTGCCTGGAGAGCGAGGGGTAGGAGCAATCAGCCCCAGCATTTT
CAWRARGRSNQPQHF
>TRBV7-9|.|.|TRBJ1-2
TGTGCCGCCAGGGACGGCTATGGCTACACCTTC
CAARDGYGYTF
>TRBV30|TRBD1|once|TRBJ2-7
TGTGCCTGGACAACAGGGGGCAAGCAGTACTTC
CAWTTGGKQYF
>TRBV29-1|.|.|TRBJ2-1
TGCAGCGTTGGGGGACTGCCCCAGGTTGAGCAGTTCTTC
CSVGGLPQVEQFF
>TRBV7-3|.|.|TRBJ1-2
TGTGCCAGCCCCCATGGCTACACCTTC
CASPHGYTF